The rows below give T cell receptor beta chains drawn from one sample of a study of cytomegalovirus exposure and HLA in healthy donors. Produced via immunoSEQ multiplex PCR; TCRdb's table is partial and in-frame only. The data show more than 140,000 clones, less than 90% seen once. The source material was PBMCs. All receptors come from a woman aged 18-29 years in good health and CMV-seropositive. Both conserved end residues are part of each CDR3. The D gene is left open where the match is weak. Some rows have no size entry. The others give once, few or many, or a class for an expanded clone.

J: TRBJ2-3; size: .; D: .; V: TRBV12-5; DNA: TGTGCTAGTGGTTTGGGGCAGGGTACAGATACGCAGTATTTT; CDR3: CASGLGQGTDTQYF
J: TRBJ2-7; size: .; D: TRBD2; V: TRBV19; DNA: TGTGCCAGTAGTATAGGTCTAGCGGATTCCTACGAGCAGTACTTC; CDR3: CASSIGLADSYEQYF
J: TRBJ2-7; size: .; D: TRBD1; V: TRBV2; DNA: TGTGCCAGCACTCAAGAACAGGGGGCTCTGGACGAGCAGTACTTC; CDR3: CASTQEQGALDEQYF
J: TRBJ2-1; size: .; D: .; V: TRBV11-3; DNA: TGTGCCAGCAGCTTACAGCTCGGGAGAAGAGGTGAGCAGTTCTTC; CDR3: CASSLQLGRRGEQFF
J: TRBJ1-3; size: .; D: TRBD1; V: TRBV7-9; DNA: TGTGCCAGCAGCAGAACGACAGGGGAGTCTGGAAACACCATATATTTT; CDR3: CASSRTTGESGNTIYF
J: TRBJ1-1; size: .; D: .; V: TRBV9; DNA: TGTGCCAGCAGCGTCCGACAGAGCGACACTGAAGCTTTCTTT; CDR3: CASSVRQSDTEAFF
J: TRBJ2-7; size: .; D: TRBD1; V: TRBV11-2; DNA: TGTGCCAGCAGCCCCTCGGGTAACAGGGGAATCGAGCAGTACTTC; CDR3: CASSPSGNRGIEQYF
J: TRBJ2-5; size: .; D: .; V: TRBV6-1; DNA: TGTGCCAGCAGTGAAGCTTACAGAGAGACCCAGTACTTC; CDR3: CASSEAYRETQYF
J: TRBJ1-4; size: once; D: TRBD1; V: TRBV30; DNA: TGTGCCTGGAGTAAGGACAGGGGATATGAAAAACTGTTTTTT; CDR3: CAWSKDRGYEKLFF
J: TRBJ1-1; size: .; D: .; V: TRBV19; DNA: TGTGCCAGTAGTATAGAGGAGGGCTACACTGAAGCTTTCTTT; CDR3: CASSIEEGYTEAFF
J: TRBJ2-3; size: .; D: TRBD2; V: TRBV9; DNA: TGTGCCAGCAGCGTAGCGGGAGGGGATGGCACAGATACGCAGTATTTT; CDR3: CASSVAGGDGTDTQYF